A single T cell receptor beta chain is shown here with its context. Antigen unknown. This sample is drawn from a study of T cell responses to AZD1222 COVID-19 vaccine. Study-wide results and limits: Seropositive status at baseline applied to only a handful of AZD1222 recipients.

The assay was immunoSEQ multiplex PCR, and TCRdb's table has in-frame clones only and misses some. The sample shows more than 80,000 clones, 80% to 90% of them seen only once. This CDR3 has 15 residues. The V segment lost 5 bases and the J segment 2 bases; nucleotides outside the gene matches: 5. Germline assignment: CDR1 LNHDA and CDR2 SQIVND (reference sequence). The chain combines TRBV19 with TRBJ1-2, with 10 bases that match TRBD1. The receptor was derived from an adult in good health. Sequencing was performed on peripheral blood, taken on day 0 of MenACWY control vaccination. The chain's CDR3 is CASSLTGGDNYGYTF. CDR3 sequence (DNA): TGTGCCAGTAGTCTGACAGGGGGCGACAACTATGGCTACACCTTC.